Listed below are T cell receptor beta chains from one sample, sequenced in a study of control samples from healthy donors and cancer patients. Assay: immunoSEQ multiplex PCR; the TCRdb copy retains only in-frame clones and omits some. The sample contains 20,000 to 25,000 clones, roughly four fifths of which appear only once. The specimen sequenced was PBMCs. These receptor sequences come from a man between 60 and 75 years old with head and neck cancer. Each CDR3 is given with its conserved first and last residue. A D gene is named only where the DNA matches it firmly. Clone size is not always given. Where it is, it says once, few, many or a class for expanded clones.

len: 13; abundance: .; v_gene: TRBV7-9; j_gene: TRBJ1-1; d_gene: .; CDR3nt: TGTGCCAGCAGCTCCGCAGAGAACACTGAAGCTTTCTTT; CDR3aa: CASSSAENTEAFF
len: 14; abundance: .; v_gene: TRBV29-1; j_gene: TRBJ2-5; d_gene: TRBD2; CDR3nt: TGCAGCGTTGAAGTGGCTAGCGGGGGTGAGACCCAGTACTTC; CDR3aa: CSVEVASGGETQYF
len: 16; abundance: few; v_gene: TRBV27; j_gene: TRBJ2-6; d_gene: .; CDR3nt: TGTGCCAGCAGTTTCCTCGGACAGACTGGGGCCAACGTCCTGACTTTC; CDR3aa: CASSFLGQTGANVLTF
len: 11; abundance: .; v_gene: TRBV11-3; j_gene: TRBJ2-2; d_gene: .; CDR3nt: TGTGCCAGCAGCTTGACCGGGGAGCTGTTTTTT; CDR3aa: CASSLTGELFF
len: 12; abundance: medium-sized; v_gene: TRBV27; j_gene: TRBJ1-1; d_gene: .; CDR3nt: TGTGCCAGCAGTTTAGTAGGACGGGAAGCTTTCTTT; CDR3aa: CASSLVGREAFF
len: 16; abundance: .; v_gene: TRBV3-1/TRBV3-2; j_gene: TRBJ2-5; d_gene: TRBD2; CDR3nt: TGTGCCAGCAGCCAAAGGGTAGCGGGGGCGCGGGAGACCCAGTACTTC; CDR3aa: CASSQRVAGARETQYF
len: 11; abundance: .; v_gene: TRBV29-1; j_gene: TRBJ2-7; d_gene: .; CDR3nt: TGCAGCGCCCTTATATCCTACGAGCAGTACTTC; CDR3aa: CSALISYEQYF
len: 14; abundance: .; v_gene: TRBV18; j_gene: TRBJ1-4; d_gene: .; CDR3nt: TGTGCCAGCTCACCACGGAGGAGGGGTGAAAAACTGTTTTTT; CDR3aa: CASSPRRRGEKLFF
len: 12; abundance: .; v_gene: TRBV10-3; j_gene: TRBJ2-7; d_gene: .; CDR3nt: TGTGCCATCGGTCAGAGGGCCTACGAGCAGTACTTC; CDR3aa: CAIGQRAYEQYF
len: 14; abundance: .; v_gene: TRBV5-1; j_gene: TRBJ1-1; d_gene: TRBD1; CDR3nt: TGCGCCAGCAGCGGGACAGCGGTGAACACTGAAGCTTTCTTT; CDR3aa: CASSGTAVNTEAFF
len: 15; abundance: few; v_gene: TRBV19; j_gene: TRBJ1-4; d_gene: .; CDR3nt: TGTGCCAGTAGTATTCCGGCGCGGGGGGGAGAAAAACTGTTTTTT; CDR3aa: CASSIPARGGEKLFF
len: 16; abundance: .; v_gene: TRBV5-5; j_gene: TRBJ2-6; d_gene: .; CDR3nt: TGTGCCAGCAGCTCTCATGGTGTCGCCGGGGCCAACGTCCTGACTTTC; CDR3aa: CASSSHGVAGANVLTF
len: 12; abundance: .; v_gene: TRBV25-1; j_gene: TRBJ2-4; d_gene: .; CDR3nt: TGTGCCAGCAGTGAATACAGGGACATTCAGTACTTC; CDR3aa: CASSEYRDIQYF
len: 15; abundance: .; v_gene: TRBV7-9; j_gene: TRBJ2-2; d_gene: .; CDR3nt: TGTGCCAGCAGCTTAGCGGATCCGAACACCGGGGAGCTGTTTTTT; CDR3aa: CASSLADPNTGELFF
len: 16; abundance: .; v_gene: TRBV10-3; j_gene: TRBJ2-2; d_gene: .; CDR3nt: TGTGCCATCAGTGATGAAATCCAGCAGAACACCGGGGAGCTGTTTTTT; CDR3aa: CAISDEIQQNTGELFF
len: 13; abundance: .; v_gene: TRBV19; j_gene: TRBJ2-1; d_gene: .; CDR3nt: TGTGCCAGTAGTATGGTAGGGGACAATGAGCAGTTCTTC; CDR3aa: CASSMVGDNEQFF
len: 16; abundance: .; v_gene: TRBV9; j_gene: TRBJ2-7; d_gene: TRBD2; CDR3nt: TGTGCCAGCAGCTTAGGGACTAGCGGGGAAGGATACGAGCAGTACTTC; CDR3aa: CASSLGTSGEGYEQYF
len: 12; abundance: .; v_gene: TRBV12-3/TRBV12-4; j_gene: TRBJ2-7; d_gene: .; CDR3nt: TGTGCCGCGTCCCGGGGCCCCTACGAGCAGTACTTC; CDR3aa: CAASRGPYEQYF
len: 13; abundance: .; v_gene: TRBV7-9; j_gene: TRBJ2-5; d_gene: TRBD1; CDR3nt: TGTGCCAGCAGCCATGACAGGGTAGAGACCCAGTACTTC; CDR3aa: CASSHDRVETQYF
len: 14; abundance: .; v_gene: TRBV6-5; j_gene: TRBJ1-1; d_gene: .; CDR3nt: TGTGCCAGCAGCCCGGAAGGGGGAAACACTGAAGCTTTCTTT; CDR3aa: CASSPEGGNTEAFF
len: 15; abundance: few; v_gene: TRBV5-6; j_gene: TRBJ2-7; d_gene: TRBD1; CDR3nt: TGTGCCAGCAGCTTGGGGGCAGGGGGCGCCTACGAGCAGTACTTC; CDR3aa: CASSLGAGGAYEQYF
len: 15; abundance: few; v_gene: TRBV19; j_gene: TRBJ1-5; d_gene: TRBD1; CDR3nt: TGTGCCAGTAGAACCGGGACAGGGGAAGGACAGCCCCAGCATTTT; CDR3aa: CASRTGTGEGQPQHF
len: 16; abundance: few; v_gene: TRBV11-2; j_gene: TRBJ2-5; d_gene: TRBD2; CDR3nt: TGTGCCAGCAGCTTAGATACTAGCGGTTCCCAAGAGACCCAGTACTTC; CDR3aa: CASSLDTSGSQETQYF
len: 17; abundance: .; v_gene: TRBV3-1/TRBV3-2; j_gene: TRBJ2-3; d_gene: .; CDR3nt: TGTGCCAGCAGCCAACTCGGGACTTCGGATCTCACAGATACGCAGTATTTT; CDR3aa: CASSQLGTSDLTDTQYF
len: 11; abundance: .; v_gene: TRBV12-3/TRBV12-4; j_gene: TRBJ1-4; d_gene: .; CDR3nt: TGTGCCAGCAGTCTCGGGGGGGCTCTGTTTTTT; CDR3aa: CASSLGGALFF
len: 15; abundance: .; v_gene: TRBV30; j_gene: TRBJ1-2; d_gene: .; CDR3nt: TGTGCCTGGAGTTTTCCGGGACCAAAGAACCACGGCTACACCTTC; CDR3aa: CAWSFPGPKNHGYTF
len: 17; abundance: once; v_gene: TRBV4-1; j_gene: TRBJ1-1; d_gene: TRBD1; CDR3nt: TGCGCCAGCAGCCCCGCGGACAGGGGGCGGGGGGGATGGGGCGCTTTCTTT; CDR3aa: CASSPADRGRGGWGAFF
len: 13; abundance: .; v_gene: TRBV5-4; j_gene: TRBJ2-4; d_gene: .; CDR3nt: TGTGCCAGCAGCGGGGACAACAAAAACATTCAGTACTTC; CDR3aa: CASSGDNKNIQYF
len: 17; abundance: .; v_gene: TRBV11-2; j_gene: TRBJ2-7; d_gene: TRBD1; CDR3nt: TGTGCCAGCAGCTTGTCCCGGGACAGGGTACAATACTACGAGCAGTACTTC; CDR3aa: CASSLSRDRVQYYEQYF
len: 18; abundance: .; v_gene: TRBV11-3; j_gene: TRBJ2-7; d_gene: TRBD1; CDR3nt: TGTGCCAGCAGCTTAGAGGTCGGTGGGACAGGGGATACCTACGAGCAGTACTTC; CDR3aa: CASSLEVGGTGDTYEQYF
len: 16; abundance: .; v_gene: TRBV5-4; j_gene: TRBJ1-2; d_gene: .; CDR3nt: TGTGCCAGCAGCCCTTCGGGGGTACGGGCTAACTATGGCTACACCTTC; CDR3aa: CASSPSGVRANYGYTF
len: 14; abundance: .; v_gene: TRBV5-6; j_gene: TRBJ2-3; d_gene: .; CDR3nt: TGTGCCAGCAGCTTAGGAGGGGATGGAGATACGCAGTATTTT; CDR3aa: CASSLGGDGDTQYF
len: 15; abundance: .; v_gene: TRBV7-8; j_gene: TRBJ1-2; d_gene: .; CDR3nt: TGTGCCAGCACCACCCTGAGCGGGGCCGAATATGGCTACACCTTC; CDR3aa: CASTTLSGAEYGYTF
len: 13; abundance: .; v_gene: TRBV2; j_gene: TRBJ2-3; d_gene: .; CDR3nt: TGTGCCAGCAGTCCCCTCATAACAGATACGCAGTATTTT; CDR3aa: CASSPLITDTQYF
len: 15; abundance: .; v_gene: TRBV6-5; j_gene: TRBJ1-5; d_gene: TRBD1; CDR3nt: TGTGCCAGCAGTCCCCAGAGGGGGCTCAATCAGCCCCAGCATTTT; CDR3aa: CASSPQRGLNQPQHF
len: 16; abundance: .; v_gene: TRBV5-1; j_gene: TRBJ2-4; d_gene: .; CDR3nt: TGCGCCAGCAGCTTGGAGTCCGGAATAGCCAAAAACATTCAGTACTTC; CDR3aa: CASSLESGIAKNIQYF
len: 13; abundance: .; v_gene: TRBV19; j_gene: TRBJ1-1; d_gene: .; CDR3nt: TGTGCCAGTAGTTCTTGGGAGGGCACTGAAGCTTTCTTT; CDR3aa: CASSSWEGTEAFF
len: 16; abundance: once; v_gene: TRBV3-1/TRBV3-2; j_gene: TRBJ2-1; d_gene: .; CDR3nt: TGTGCCAGCAGCCAAGACATGGCGTCCTCCTACAATGAGCAGTTCTTC; CDR3aa: CASSQDMASSYNEQFF
len: 13; abundance: .; v_gene: TRBV10-3; j_gene: TRBJ2-3; d_gene: .; CDR3nt: TGTGCCATCCTGGGGGCTAGCACAGATACGCAGTATTTT; CDR3aa: CAILGASTDTQYF
len: 16; abundance: .; v_gene: TRBV2; j_gene: TRBJ1-3; d_gene: .; CDR3nt: TGTGCCAGCAGCAAAGGGCAGCCGGGCGTCAGAAACACCATATATTTT; CDR3aa: CASSKGQPGVRNTIYF
len: 14; abundance: .; v_gene: TRBV19; j_gene: TRBJ2-1; d_gene: .; CDR3nt: TGTGCCAGTATGGGCAGGGTGGCGGACAATGAGCAGTTCTTC; CDR3aa: CASMGRVADNEQFF
len: 16; abundance: .; v_gene: TRBV3-1/TRBV3-2; j_gene: TRBJ2-1; d_gene: TRBD2; CDR3nt: TGTGCCAGCAGCAGTCCCGGGACTAGCGGCTACAATGAGCAGTTCTTC; CDR3aa: CASSSPGTSGYNEQFF
len: 16; abundance: .; v_gene: TRBV7-6; j_gene: TRBJ2-3; d_gene: TRBD2; CDR3nt: TGTGCCAGCAGCCCCCGGCCGGGAGGGTCTACAGATACGCAGTATTTT; CDR3aa: CASSPRPGGSTDTQYF
len: 15; abundance: .; v_gene: TRBV5-4; j_gene: TRBJ2-3; d_gene: .; CDR3nt: TGTGCCAGCAGCTTTGCGTCCCAGGGGACAGATACGCAGTATTTT; CDR3aa: CASSFASQGTDTQYF